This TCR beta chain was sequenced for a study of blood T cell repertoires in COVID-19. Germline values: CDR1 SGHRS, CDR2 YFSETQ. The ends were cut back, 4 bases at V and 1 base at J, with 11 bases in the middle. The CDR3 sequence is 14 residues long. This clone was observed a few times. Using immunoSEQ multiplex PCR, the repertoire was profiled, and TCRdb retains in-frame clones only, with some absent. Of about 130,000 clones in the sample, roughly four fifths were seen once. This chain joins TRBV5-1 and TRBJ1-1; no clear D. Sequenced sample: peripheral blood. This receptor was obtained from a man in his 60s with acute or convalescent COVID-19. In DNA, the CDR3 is TGCGCCAGCAGCACCTTACTTGGGAACACTGAAGCTTTCTTT. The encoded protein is CASSTLLGNTEAFF.